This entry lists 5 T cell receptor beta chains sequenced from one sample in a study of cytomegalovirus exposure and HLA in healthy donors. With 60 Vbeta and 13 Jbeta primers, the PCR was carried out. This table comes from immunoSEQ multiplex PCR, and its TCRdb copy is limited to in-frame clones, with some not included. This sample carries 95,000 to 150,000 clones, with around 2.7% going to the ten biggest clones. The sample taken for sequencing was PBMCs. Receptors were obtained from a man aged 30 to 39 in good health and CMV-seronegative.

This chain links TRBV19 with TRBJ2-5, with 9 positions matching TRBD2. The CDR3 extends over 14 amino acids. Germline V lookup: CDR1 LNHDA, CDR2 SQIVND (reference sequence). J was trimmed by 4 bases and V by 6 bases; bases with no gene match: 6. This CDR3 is CASSLGTSPETQYF. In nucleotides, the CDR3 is TGTGCCAGTAGCCTTGGGACTAGCCCAGAGACCCAGTACTTC.

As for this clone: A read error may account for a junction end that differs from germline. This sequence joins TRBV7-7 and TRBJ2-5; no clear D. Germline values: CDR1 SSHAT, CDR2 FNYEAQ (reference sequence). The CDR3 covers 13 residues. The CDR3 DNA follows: TGTGCTAGCAGCTTAGTCGCAGAAGAGACCCAGTACTTC. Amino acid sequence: CASSLVAEETQYF.

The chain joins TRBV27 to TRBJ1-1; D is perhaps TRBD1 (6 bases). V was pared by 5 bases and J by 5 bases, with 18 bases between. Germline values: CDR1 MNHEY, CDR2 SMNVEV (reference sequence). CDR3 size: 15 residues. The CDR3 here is CASSKQGGLYTEAFF. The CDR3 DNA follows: TGTGCCAGCAGTAAACAGGGCGGGTTGTATACTGAAGCTTTCTTT.

Here the CDR3 reads CASSRTSGSYNEQFF. Here the CDR3 DNA reads TGTGCCAGCAGCCGGACTAGCGGTTCCTACAATGAGCAGTTCTTC. The gene calls are TRBV7-2 and TRBJ2-1; 10 bases are shared with TRBD2. From germline, CDR1 is SGHTA and CDR2 FQGNSA. CDR3 length equals 15 residues. Trimming at V came to 5 bases and at J to 1 base, leaving 2 bases not matched to a gene.

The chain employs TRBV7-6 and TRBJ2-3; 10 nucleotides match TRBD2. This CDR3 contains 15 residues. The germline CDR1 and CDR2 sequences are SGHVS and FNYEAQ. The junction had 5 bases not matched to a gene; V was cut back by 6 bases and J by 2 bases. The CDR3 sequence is CASSRAGGTTDTQYF. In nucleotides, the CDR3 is TGTGCCAGCAGTCGAGCGGGAGGGACCACAGATACGCAGTATTTT.